This TCR beta chain was recovered during a study of shared clonotypes between healthy human individuals. The donors, all of them Caucasian adults, lived in Nashville, Tennessee. Findings and caveats of the study: It was the few donors that limited the genetic and exposure-history diversity represented.

PCR replicates from unsorted PBMC used approximately 0.3 ug DNA, and this amount was tens of thousands of T cell genomes. Some clones are missing from TCRdb's copy, which holds only in-frame ones; the method was immunoSEQ multiplex PCR. The table has over 400,000 clones, roughly 80% seen once. On this clone: The antigen is not known.

The germline gives CDR1 MNHEY, CDR2 SMNVEV (reference sequence). This CDR3 contains 15 residues. Trimming cost V 3 bases and J 1 base; bases outside gene matches: 4. The sample consisted of PBMCs. The chain carries TRBV27 and TRBJ2-7; TRBD2 agrees at 9 bases. The receptor's source is a woman aged 40 to 50 in good health. Some clones in this sample may be carry-over from other donors' samples. The CDR3 spells CASSFSGGNSYEQYF. Written as DNA, the CDR3 is TGTGCCAGCAGTTTTAGCGGGGGAAATTCCTACGAGCAGTACTTC.